This T cell receptor (beta chain) originates from a study of early T cells in non-severe SARS-CoV-2 infection. Study observations and caveats: The VDJdb matching leaned toward anti-spike CD8 responses and overlooked private and CD4 specificities.

This clonotype showed up many times. As yet, its antigen is unknown. TCRdb redid the calling of the 5' RACE reads with MiXCR, one entry per CDR3 protein. The table includes roughly 28,000 distinct CDR3 sequences, 5.5% to 6% detected once. The sequence derives from an adult who was a healthcare worker with PCR-confirmed SARS-CoV-2 infection or an uninfected control (not recorded which). The sequenced sample consisted of whole blood.

CDR3: CASSYYRLPRGLGLETQYF. DNA of the CDR3: TGTGCCAGCAGTTATTACAGGTTACCACGAGGACTAGGGTTGGAGACCCAGTACTTC. The chain joins TRBV6-6 to TRBJ2-5; 7 bases fit TRBD2. The CDR3 runs to 19 residues. The germline V gene encodes CDR1 MNHNY and CDR2 SVGAGI (reference sequence). The V segment lost 3 bases and the J segment 5 bases; nucleotides outside the gene matches: 21.